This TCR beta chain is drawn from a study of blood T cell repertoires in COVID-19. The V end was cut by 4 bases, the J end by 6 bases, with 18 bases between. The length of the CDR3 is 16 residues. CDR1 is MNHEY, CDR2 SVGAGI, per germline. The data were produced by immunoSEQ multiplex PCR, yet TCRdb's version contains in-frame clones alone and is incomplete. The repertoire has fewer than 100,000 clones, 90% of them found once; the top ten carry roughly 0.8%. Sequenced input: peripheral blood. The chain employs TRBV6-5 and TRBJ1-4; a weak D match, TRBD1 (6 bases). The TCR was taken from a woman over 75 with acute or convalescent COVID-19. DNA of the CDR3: TGTGCCAGCAGTTCCGAGGGAAGGGGGATTGATGAAAAACTGTTTTTT. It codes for CASSSEGRGIDEKLFF.